This T cell receptor (beta chain) was sequenced during a study of T cells in Graves' hyperthyroidism and ophthalmopathy. About the study: Sampling of peripheral blood happened at initial diagnosis, prior to any treatment. Study results and limitations: In the blood, most expanded thyroid clonotypes above 0.001 appeared as well.

CDR1 is LNHNV and CDR2 is YYDKDF in the germline V gene (reference sequence). With 1 base removed from V and 7 bases from J, the gap between germline ends came to 20 bases. This CDR3 is 17 amino acids long. Each diagnosis was grounded in clinical symptoms, serum thyroxine and TRAb, thyroid ultrasound, and orbital computed tomography. In the case of this clonotype: Its antigen is unknown.

Using RNA transcripts as the source, TCR beta CDR3 regions were amplified. In the first-round RT-PCR of the TCR CDR3, the HTBI primer set was used. TCRdb re-derived calls from the multiplex PCR reads in MiXCR, one entry per CDR3 protein. The table lists 700,000 or so distinct CDR3 sequences, roughly 15% of them singletons. This chain links TRBV15 with TRBJ2-1, with TRBD2 as a possible D gene (5 bases). Material: blood. The clonotype comes from a woman between 45 and 60 years old with Graves' ophthalmopathy. The DNA for the CDR3 is TGTGCCACCAGCAGAGTATCCGGGGTGGGTAGAAGGAATGAGCAGTTCTTC. Translating gives CATSRVSGVGRRNEQFF. Combining the CDR3 with reference TRBV15 and TRBJ2-1 gives the whole variable domain DAMVIQNPRYQVTQFGKPVTLSCSQTLNHNVMYWYQQKSSQAPKLLFHYYDKDFNNEADTPDNFQSRRPNTSFCFLDIRSPGLGDTAMYLCATSRVSGVGRRNEQFFGPGTRLTVL.